The clone carrying this TCR beta chain appeared a few times. As yet, its antigen is unknown. The sample comes from a study of T-cell memory formation after mild COVID-19. Study results and limitations: Pre-infection memory held some responding clones, suggesting pre-existing cross-reactive T cells responded. Later expanders leaned toward CD4+, whereas clones contracting from day 15 to 85 were balanced CD4/CD8. Of the contracting clones, CD4+ ones lay mainly in CM and EM, and CD8+ ones in EMRA.

With constant-segment primers, 5'RACE yielded cDNA libraries of TCR alpha and TCR beta that carried sample barcodes and UMIs. MiXCR was run by TCRdb on the 5' RACE reads, yielding one entry per CDR3 protein. The repertoire includes 450,000 to 650,000 distinct CDR3 sequences, more than 15% of them detected once, and more than 10% sits in the top ten. The CDR3 consists of 14 residues. V lost 0 bases and J lost 6, with 9 bases in between. Looked up from germline, CDR1 is LGHNA and CDR2 is YNFKEQ. This chain joins TRBV4-2 and TRBJ1-3; the D is unclear. Material: PBMCs or a T cell subset sorted from them (not recorded which). This receptor was obtained from an adult woman who had mild COVID-19 (a few samples of this study predate the infection). Cell type and time point are not known. The CDR3 region has the DNA TGTGCCAGCAGCCAAGAGATAGGTGAAAACACCATATATTTT. This codes for CASSQEIGENTIYF.